This T cell receptor (beta chain) originates from a study of neurological immune-mediated disorders. Whole-study findings and limits: Healthy controls had more TCR clonal expansion than multiple sclerosis, which showed the least, whereas HTLV-1-associated myelopathy showed the most.

This clonotype came up many times. Its specificity is not known. From the 5' RACE reads, TCRdb called clonotypes with MiXCR, one entry per CDR3 protein. The sample has fewer than 40,000 distinct CDR3 sequences, roughly an eighth seen once. The time point here: longitudinal time-point 2. CDR1 and CDR2 from the germline V gene are SGHTA and FQGNSA. The length of the CDR3 is 16 residues. V lost 4 bases and J lost 1; bases outside the gene matches: 0. Sequencing was done on a sample of PBMCs. The J gene is TRBJ2-3, the V gene TRBV7-2, with TRBD2 matching 15 bases. The receptor was derived from a woman between 40 and 55 years old in good health. CDR3 region: CASSWTSGGGTDTQYF. As DNA, the CDR3 is TGTGCCAGCAGCTGGACTAGCGGGGGGGGCACAGATACGCAGTATTTT.